Below are 16 T cell receptor beta chains sequenced from a single sample in a study of blood T cell repertoires in COVID-19. Profiled with immunoSEQ multiplex PCR; TCRdb holds only in-frame clones, not every one. The sample consists of a few hundred thousand clones, nearly 90% of them appearing once. Specimen: peripheral blood. These receptors all stem from a woman aged 35 to 49 who had recovered from COVID-19.

The sample holds a few counts of this clone. The chain employs TRBV19 and TRBJ1-1, with 9 bases fitting TRBD1. CDR3 size: 15 residues. In germline, CDR1 is LNHDA, CDR2 SQIVND (reference sequence). Germline trimming cut 1 base from V and 5 bases from J; bases unmatched to any gene: 5. DNA of the CDR3: TGTGCCAGTAGTATAGTCGGGACAGGGTTAACTGAAGCTTTCTTT. Protein product: CASSIVGTGLTEAFF.

This clone was counted once. The rearrangement joins TRBV5-4 to TRBJ1-4; D uncertain. Trimming pared 3 bases from V and 5 bases from J, leaving 14 bases between. CDR3 length: 15 residues. Germline CDR1 is SGHNT and CDR2 is YYREEE (reference sequence). CDR3 amino acids: CASSSGPGANEKLFF. CDR3 in DNA: TGTGCCAGCAGCTCGGGTCCGGGAGCAAATGAAAAACTGTTTTTT.

This chain joins TRBV9 and TRBJ2-3, with 8 bases aligning to TRBD1. Per the germline V gene, CDR1 is SGDLS and CDR2 is YYNGEE. The CDR3 contains 16 residues. The trim removed 0 bases at V and 4 bases at J, leaving 7 bases unmatched. This CDR3 is CASSVEAGGVSDTQYF. The DNA of the CDR3 is TGTGCCAGCAGCGTAGAGGCAGGGGGCGTGTCAGATACGCAGTATTTT.

The J gene is TRBJ2-2, the V gene TRBV5-8; the D is unclear. V lost 3 bases, J lost 4 bases, and 7 bases lay in between. In germline, CDR1 is SGHTS, CDR2 YDEGEE. The CDR3 runs 13 residues. Written as DNA, the CDR3 is TGTGCCAGCAGCTACCGCGGCACCGGGGAGCTGTTTTTT. This codes for CASSYRGTGELFF.

V gene TRBV20-1 combines with J gene TRBJ1-2, with D unresolved. The CDR3 length is 11 residues. CDR1 and CDR2 from the germline V gene are DFQATT and SNEGSKA (reference sequence). The V end was cut by 0 bases, the J end by 10 bases, with 9 bases between. In DNA, the CDR3 is TGCAGTGCTAGAGAGGTCGGTGACTACACCTTC. This codes for CSAREVGDYTF.

This rearrangement joins TRBV15 to TRBJ2-7; D ambiguous. The CDR3 is made up of 15 amino acids. CDR1 and CDR2 from the germline V gene are LNHNV and YYDKDF (reference sequence). Trimming shortened V by 1 base and J by 0 bases, and 10 bases separated the two germline ends. The CDR3 reads CATSRGGDSSYEQYF. The CDR3 bases are TGTGCCACCAGCAGAGGAGGCGATAGCTCCTACGAGCAGTACTTC.

In regard to this clone: The sample has other DNA sequences that encode this CDR3 too. The chain combines TRBV5-1 with TRBJ1-1; D ambiguous. This CDR3 region has 13 residues. Germline V gives CDR1 SGHRS, CDR2 YFSETQ. Trimming removed 0 bases from V and 1 base from J, with 4 bases in between. The CDR3 bases are TGCGCCAGCAGCTTGGGGAGGAACACTGAAGCTTTCTTT. Protein: CASSLGRNTEAFF.

The DNA for the CDR3 is TGTGCCAGCTCACCACAAGACAGGGGAAACACCGGGGAGCTGTTTTTT. It codes for CASSPQDRGNTGELFF. The V gene is TRBV18, the J gene TRBJ2-2, with 8 positions matching TRBD1. V shed 1 base and J 2 bases; nucleotides not matched to a gene: 3. This CDR3 is built from 16 residues. Germline values: CDR1 KGHSH, CDR2 LQKENI.

The rearrangement joins TRBV24-1 to TRBJ2-2, with TRBD1 matching 8 bases. V was pared by 9 bases and J by 0 bases, with 5 bases of the junction left unmatched. This CDR3 is 15 amino acids long. Germline loops: CDR1 KGHDR, CDR2 SFDVKD. CDR3 sequence reads: CATSPGGANTGELFF. In DNA form, the CDR3 reads TGTGCCACCTCCCCAGGGGGCGCGAACACCGGGGAGCTGTTTTTT.

This rearrangement joins TRBV5-4 to TRBJ1-2; D remains unclear. The CDR3 sequence is 15 residues long. The V gene lost 0 bases and the J gene lost 0 bases, with 9 bases spanning the gap. Germline lookup yields CDR1 SGHNT and CDR2 YYREEE (reference sequence). As DNA, the CDR3 is TGTGCCAGCAGCTTGGATCCGGGGACTAACTATGGCTACACCTTC. It translates to CASSLDPGTNYGYTF.

The chain carries TRBV15 and TRBJ2-1, with TRBD2 matching 8 bases. Germline V gives CDR1 LNHNV, CDR2 YYDKDF (reference sequence). V dropped 3 bases and J dropped 3; count of bases not matched to a gene: 7. This CDR3 is 16 amino acids long. Written as DNA, the CDR3 is TGTGCCACCAGCAGGGGACTAGATGCCTACTACAATGAGCAGTTCTTC. As protein: CATSRGLDAYYNEQFF. The full variable domain, in which reference TRBV15 and TRBJ2-1 provide the parts outside the CDR3, is DAMVIQNPRYQVTQFGKPVTLSCSQTLNHNVMYWYQQKSSQAPKLLFHYYDKDFNNEADTPDNFQSRRPNTSFCFLDIRSPGLGDTAMYLCATSRGLDAYYNEQFFGPGTRLTVL.

This sequence joins TRBV27 and TRBJ2-4; 7 bases are shared with TRBD2. V was clipped by 5 bases and J by 7 bases; unmatched bases: 8. Germline V CDR1 and CDR2: MNHEY, SMNVEV (reference sequence). This CDR3 spans 14 amino acids. Here the CDR3 DNA reads TGTGCCAGCAGTCCCTGGGGCGGGAGTAACATTCAGTACTTC. Protein sequence: CASSPWGGSNIQYF.

The rearrangement links TRBV18 to TRBJ2-7, with TRBD1 matching over 10 bases. The J segment lost 7 bases and the V segment lost 4 bases, leaving 4 bases of the junction unmatched. The CDR3 is made up of 13 amino acids. Germline V gene lookup returns CDR1 KGHSH and CDR2 LQKENI. CDR3 sequence (DNA): TGTGCCAGCTCACTGACAGGGGGCGCTGAGCAGTACTTC. Translated, it gives CASSLTGGAEQYF.

The V gene is TRBV5-1, the J gene TRBJ2-7; 7 nucleotides match TRBD2. Trimming at V came to 7 bases and at J to 4 bases, leaving 11 bases not matched to a gene. This CDR3 spans 14 amino acids. The germline V gene has CDR1 SGHRS and CDR2 YFSETQ. CDR3 amino acids: CASAPHLGGYEQYF. In DNA, the CDR3 is TGCGCCAGCGCTCCACATCTGGGGGGGTACGAGCAGTACTTC.

V usage is TRBV2 and J usage is TRBJ2-1; D remains unclear. Looked up from germline, CDR1 is SNHLY and CDR2 is FYNNEI. This CDR3 has 13 amino acids. With 3 bases removed from V and 3 bases from J, the gap between germline ends came to 6 bases. The CDR3 coding sequence is TGTGCCAGCAGTGAGAGCCGCTACAATGAGCAGTTCTTC. The encoded protein is CASSESRYNEQFF.

This clone was observed a few times. V usage is TRBV10-1 and J usage is TRBJ2-1; maybe TRBD1 (5 bases). V was cut by 4 bases and J by 7 bases, with 17 bases left in between. The CDR3 runs 15 residues. Germline assignment: CDR1 WNHNN and CDR2 SYGVQD (reference sequence). CDR3 bases: TGCGCCAGCAGTGCTCCTGGGGCGCTGGGGAATGAGCAGTTCTTC. Protein sequence: CASSAPGALGNEQFF.